This TCR beta chain was sequenced for a study of shared clonotypes between healthy human individuals (dated by TCRdb to 2020 to 2021). Background for the entire study: A couple of women and a few men aged 18 to 49 years were included in the cohort. Per donor, three plates each were used for CD4 naive and CD4 memory, two for CD8 naive, and one for CD8 memory. The study deeply sequenced blood TCR repertoires of five healthy adults to estimate repertoire size and the extent of clonotype sharing between individuals. To increase sequencing depth and limit assay-specific biases, TCR repertoire library preparation and sequencing were carried out by different laboratories using diverse techniques. Between about 0.9 and 9 billion PBMCs per donor were obtained by leukapheresis.

Using the deep immunoSEQ assay, TCR CDR3 regions were amplified from genomic DNA by multiplex PCR. Extracted genomic DNA from each cell subset was distributed evenly across all wells of several immunoSEQ 96-well plates, and each plate was treated as a replicate. Each replicate PCR for sorted subsets received around 210 ng genomic DNA, equal to roughly 30,000 T cell genomes. Purified libraries were quantified with a Qubit 3.0 fluorometer, sized on a Bioanalyzer 2100, and re-quantified with the KAPA Library Quantification kit. Every immunoSEQ 96-well plate was sequenced on a dedicated single-read 150-cycle Illumina NextSeq 550 flow cell. From the authors' description of their analysis: Because the immunoSEQ output included only junctional sequences and no quality scores, the filtering could not be the same as the filtering used for full-length reads. To assign V/J genes and CDR3, sequences were annotated against IMGT germline references using PyIR, a Python wrapper for IgBLAST v1.9. Any read was removed if the V/J assignment was weak (E-value above 1e-6), the CDR3 was missing, or the read contained stop codons, out-of-frame junctions, or ambiguous translated residues. V3J clonotypes were defined as sequences sharing an identical inferred V gene, J gene, and CDR3 amino acid sequence. The percentage overlap between two repertoires was calculated by dividing the number of shared unique clonotypes by the size of the smaller repertoire. Repertoire richness was assessed with RTK rarefaction, the Chao1 estimator, and Recon v2.1 estimates of unobserved clonotypes. Generation probabilities for all TCRbeta clonotypes obtained by the gDNA method from a handful of donors were computed using OLGA. Imported from immuneACCESS, the table was reduced by TCRdb to in-frame sequences with V and J called. These copies leave out some clones; in studies compared against another copy, an unresolved V gene accounts for under half, and the cause of the remainder is not known. That table furnishes V, J and clone size, whereas the DNA furnished D and trimming. The sample profile shows about 960,000 clones; approximately 80% of them were found once. The top ten constitute 1.5% of the sample.

Donors were healthy HIV-negative adults with no recently reported acute infections or vaccinations. Every donor was a Caucasian adult residing in Nashville, Tennessee, USA. CD4+ T cells were enriched by magnetic negative selection; naive cells were then positively selected on CD45RA, and the negative fraction formed the memory subset. After blood collection by leukapheresis, PBMCs were isolated using Ficoll-Histopaque density gradient centrifugation and then cryopreserved in the vapor phase of liquid nitrogen. Analytical flow cytometry was used to check the purity and quantity of every magnetically sorted T cell population. From each sorted fraction, genomic DNA was isolated and quantified by UV absorbance on a Nanodrop 2000c. Of note for this clone: It has no known antigen specificity. Per-base quality was not reported, and no clone a single base away is much larger than it.

Relative to germline, V is missing 5 bases and J is missing 2 bases, with 9 bases of the junction outside any gene match. The CDR3 contains 15 residues, cysteine and phenylalanine counted. CDR3 DNA is the only sequence kept; it has 45 bases, read in frame from the first base. CDR1 and CDR2 (ENHRY, SYGVKD) derive from the germline V gene. What the research found in general, with its limitations: The small number of donors limited the genetic and exposure-history diversity represented. Estimated clonotype richness was generally larger for naive than for memory subsets. Sampling was restricted to blood, and TCR repertoires in tissues likely differ from the TCR repertoires found in blood. Based on pairwise subsampling, the degree of clonotype sharing among donors was expected to be affected by sequencing depth. Compared with non-shared clonotypes, the clonotypes found in all four sorted-subset donors had higher generation probabilities. Incomplete sequencing was indicated by rarefaction of sorted-subset datasets, despite the large sequencing depth. Sharing across a handful of donors was observed for approximately 5% of naive CD4, over 3% of naive CD8, 2% to 2.5% of memory CD4, and 0.4% of memory CD8 clonotypes.

The V and J segments used are TRBV10-3 and TRBJ2-7; TRBD1 aligns with 7 central bases. Sequencing input: memory CD4+ T cells sorted from blood. Per the publication, the cell subset or site label means: CD45RA-negative fraction. The source is a man younger than 35 in good health. The encoded CDR3 is CAISPDDRAPYEQYF. The nucleotides read TGTGCCATCAGTCCCGACGACAGGGCTCCCTACGAGCAGTACTTC.